A single sample gave rise to the 5 T cell receptor beta chains below, sequenced in a study of T cells in Graves' hyperthyroidism and ophthalmopathy. Researchers took RNA transcripts and amplified the TCR beta CDR3 regions from them. Carried out on the TCR CDR3, a first-round RT-PCR used the HTBI primer set. TCRdb passed the multiplex PCR reads through MiXCR, listing each CDR3 protein once. The sample has 160,000 or so distinct CDR3 sequences, 9.4% seen once. Sequencing input: blood. The receptor set was obtained from a woman between 18 and 29 years old with Graves' hyperthyroidism that later progressed to Graves' ophthalmopathy.

Many counts were recorded for this clonotype. This chain joins TRBV4-1 and TRBJ2-7; D is possibly TRBD2 (5 bases). The CDR3 totals 15 residues. Germline V gene data show CDR1 as MGHRA and CDR2 as YSYEKL. Trimming pared 0 bases from V and 1 base from J, leaving 10 bases between. The CDR3 is CASSQDRTPSYEQYF. CDR3 DNA sequence: TGCGCCAGCAGCCAAGATCGGACTCCTTCCTACGAGCAGTACTTC.

This clonotype was counted a few times. The chain is built from TRBV4-1 and TRBJ2-1; D uncertain. The CDR3 runs to 12 residues. Trimming removed 4 bases from V and 8 bases from J, with 9 bases in between. Per the germline V gene, CDR1 is MGHRA and CDR2 is YSYEKL. DNA for the CDR3: TGCGCCAGCAGCCGATCGGCTCATGAGCAGTTCTTC. Translated: CASSRSAHEQFF.

This clonotype has ten or more counts. V usage is TRBV2 and J usage is TRBJ2-1; 9 positions match TRBD2. CDR1 is SNHLY, CDR2 FYNNEI, per germline. The CDR3 spans 18 residues. V gave up 2 bases and J gave up 4 bases; unmatched junction bases: 12. The CDR3 is CASSELAGLATTYNEQFF. The CDR3 bases are TGTGCCAGCAGTGAACTTGCAGGACTAGCGACCACTTACAATGAGCAGTTCTTC.

There are many counts of this clonotype. The gene calls are TRBV2 and TRBJ1-5; possibly TRBD1 for D (5 bases). V lost 0 bases and J lost 6, with 6 bases in between. CDR1 SNHLY and CDR2 FYNNEI come from the germline V gene. The CDR3 length is 13 residues. CDR3 residues: CASSEAGGQPQHF. The CDR3 region has the DNA TGTGCCAGCAGTGAAGCGGGGGGTCAGCCCCAGCATTTT.

This clonotype appeared many times. This sequence joins TRBV28 and TRBJ1-5, with no clear D. V was clipped by 6 bases and J by 5 bases, with 14 bases between them. The CDR3 covers 14 residues. Germline CDR1 MDHEN, CDR2 SYDVKM. CDR3 sequence (DNA): TGTGCCAGCAGCCCAGACGGGAGTTATCAGCCCCAGCATTTT. This gives the protein CASSPDGSYQPQHF.